Sequencing of this T cell receptor (beta chain) was carried out in a study of blood T cell repertoires in COVID-19. Study-level background: Acute and convalescent COVID-19 samples came from the United States, Italy and Spain. The cDNA or gDNA used as material had been derived from T cells, B-cell-depleted T cells, or PBMCs.

This clone was seen a handful of times. The cohort comprised adults aged about 18 to 100 years residing in 20 to 25 US areas. V dropped 6 bases and J dropped 7 bases, with 27 bases sitting between them. Germline assignment: CDR1 MNHNS and CDR2 SASEGT. The CDR3 totals 17 residues. In the original processing: Counts of nucleated cells, estimated from reference gene primer amplification, were obtained. Using immunoSEQ multiplex PCR, the repertoire was profiled, and TCRdb retains in-frame clones only, with some absent. V, J and clone size were drawn from that table, and D and trimming were deduced from the DNA. The sample lists around 250,000 clones; around four fifths were seen once.

The rearrangement uses TRBV6-1 and TRBJ2-5; weak D call: TRBD1 (6 bases). Input material: PBMCs or T cells enriched from blood (not recorded which). The receptor's source is a man aged 25-45 years with acute COVID-19. The CDR3 spells CASREKLGASLRGTQYF. The CDR3 nucleotides are TGTGCCAGCAGAGAAAAACTGGGGGCCTCCCTGCGAGGGACCCAGTACTTC.